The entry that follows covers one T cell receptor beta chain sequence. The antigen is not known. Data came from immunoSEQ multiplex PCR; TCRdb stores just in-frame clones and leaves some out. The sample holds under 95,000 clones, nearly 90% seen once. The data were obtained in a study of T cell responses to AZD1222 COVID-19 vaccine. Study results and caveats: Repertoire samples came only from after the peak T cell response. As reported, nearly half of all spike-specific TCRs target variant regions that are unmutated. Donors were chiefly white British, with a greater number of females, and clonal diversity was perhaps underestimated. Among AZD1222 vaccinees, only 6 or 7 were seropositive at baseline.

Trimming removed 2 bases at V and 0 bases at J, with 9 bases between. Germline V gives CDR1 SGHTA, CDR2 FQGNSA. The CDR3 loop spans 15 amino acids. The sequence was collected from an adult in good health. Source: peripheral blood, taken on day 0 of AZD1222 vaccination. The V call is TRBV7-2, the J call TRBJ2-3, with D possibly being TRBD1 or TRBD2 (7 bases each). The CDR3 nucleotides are TGTGCCAGCAGCTTACAGGGGGGGAGCACAGATACGCAGTATTTT. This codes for CASSLQGGSTDTQYF.